This T cell receptor beta chain was identified in a study of blood T cell repertoires in COVID-19. Study overall: The study drew acute and convalescent COVID-19 samples from the United States, Italy and Spain. T cells, B-cell-depleted T cells, or PBMCs provided the cDNA or gDNA that served as material.

Per the germline V gene, CDR1 is LNHDA and CDR2 is SQIVND (reference sequence). Trimming removed 3 bases at V and 0 bases at J, with 12 bases between. The CDR3 runs to 16 residues. Source study methods: Estimation of nucleated cell counts was performed using reference gene primer amplification. Using immunoSEQ multiplex PCR, the repertoire was profiled, and TCRdb retains in-frame clones only, with some absent. The V and J calls and the clone size are those of that table, but D and trimming were determined from the DNA. In the table there are roughly 250,000 clones, more than 65% of which are singletons.

The receptor was derived from a woman in her forties with active or convalescent COVID-19. Input material: peripheral blood. V is TRBV19 and J is TRBJ1-3; no definite D call. CDR3: CASSMERADSGNTIYF. In DNA form, the CDR3 reads TGTGCCAGTAGTATGGAGAGGGCAGACTCTGGAAACACCATATATTTT.